This record covers a single T cell receptor beta chain. The antigen is unknown. The sample belongs to a study of cytomegalovirus exposure and HLA in healthy donors. On the study more broadly: The study placed 70% to 90% of its approximately 400 genotyped donors in the Caucasian-associated ancestry cluster. Notes on the study in general: Some V segments, TRBV6-2 and TRBV6-3 among them, were indistinguishable and were therefore excluded. CMV serostatus was the only immune exposure information that was available.

The study ran its PCR with 60 Vbeta and 13 Jbeta primers. Sequencing was performed with immunoSEQ multiplex PCR; in TCRdb, only in-frame clones are kept and a portion is missing. This sample has under 150,000 clones, with more than 75% found just once. Despite likely unrecorded immune exposures, the donors were nominally healthy at the time of sampling. V was clipped by 1 base and J by 1 base, with 4 bases between them. CDR1 and CDR2 (germline): SEHNR, FQNEAQ (reference sequence). The CDR3 has 13 residues. This TCR was sampled from a man aged 18 to 35 in good health and CMV-seronegative. The chain is built from TRBV7-9 and TRBJ1-1; D unresolved. The sequenced sample was PBMCs. The CDR3 DNA reads as TGTGCCAGCAGCTTAGTCCAGAACACTGAAGCTTTCTTT. Translated, it gives CASSLVQNTEAFF.